This entry lists 11 T cell receptor beta chains sequenced from one sample in a study of T cell repertoires in aging, cancer and after chemotherapy. Multiplex touch-down PCR with TRB-A/B primers amplified rearranged V-D-J TRB sequences. One entry per CDR3 protein results from TCRdb running MiXCR on the multiplex PCR reads. The sample consists of 6,000 to 9,000 distinct CDR3 sequences, roughly two fifths of them appearing once. TCR beta rearrangements were amplified from peripheral blood genomic DNA. The sample was blood. The receptors here all came from a human donor in good health.

This clonotype came up a few times. The J gene is TRBJ1-1, the V gene TRBV29-1, with D maybe TRBD1 (5 bases). CDR1 SQVTM and CDR2 ANQGSEA come from the germline V gene. The V gene lost 4 bases and the J gene lost 3 bases, with 12 bases spanning the gap. The CDR3 has 13 amino acids. DNA for the CDR3: TGCAGCGTTGGGGACGGACGAGACACTGAAGCTTTCTTT. This codes for CSVGDGRDTEAFF. The whole variable domain, filled in from reference TRBV29-1 and TRBJ1-1, reads SAVISQKPSRDICQRGTSLTIQCQVDSQVTMMFWYRQQPGQSLTLIATANQGSEATYESGFVIDKFPISRPNLTFSTLTVSNMSPEDSSIYLCSVGDGRDTEAFFGQGTRLTVV.

The chain has TRBV12-3 or TRBV12-4 and TRBJ2-5, with D possibly called TRBD1 or TRBD2 (5 bases each). Between the trimmed V and J ends, which lost 0 bases and 2 bases, there was a span of 10 bases. The CDR3 covers 15 residues. CDR3 sequence: CASSLAGDPQETQYF. The CDR3 nucleotides are TGTGCCAGCAGTTTAGCGGGGGACCCTCAAGAGACCCAGTACTTC.

This clonotype was seen a single time. Since no conserved phenylalanine or tryptophan closes the CDR3, a read error is the likely cause. The chain carries TRBV29-1 and TRBJ1-2, with D tentatively TRBD1 (5 bases). Looked up from germline, CDR1 is SQVTM and CDR2 is ANQGSEA. This CDR3 has 10 residues. Deletions cut 5 bases from V and 8 bases from J, with 9 bases between. DNA of the CDR3: TGCAGCGTTCTGGGGGGGGGCTACACCTGC. Protein sequence: CSVLGGGYTC.

The DNA of the CDR3 is TGTGCCAGTAGTATCTCCGGCGCTGGGGGTTCACCCCTCCACTTT. Translating gives CASSISGAGGSPLHF. The gene calls are TRBV19 and TRBJ1-6; D possibly corresponds to TRBD1 (5 bases). The germline V gene encodes CDR1 LNHDA and CDR2 SQIVND (reference sequence). With 3 bases removed from V and 9 bases from J, the gap between germline ends came to 15 bases. CDR3 size: 15 residues.

CDR3 sequence: CASSIDGGYSYEQYF. The CDR3 DNA reads TGTGCCAGTAGTATAGATGGCGGTTACTCCTACGAGCAGTACTTC. This chain uses TRBV19 with TRBJ2-7; D ambiguous. The CDR3 is 15 amino acids. From germline, CDR1 is LNHDA and CDR2 SQIVND (reference sequence). The ends were cut back, 0 bases at V and 0 bases at J, with 9 bases in the middle. Variable domain in full (rest from reference TRBV19 and TRBJ2-7): DGGITQSPKYLFRKEGQNVTLSCEQNLNHDAMYWYRQDPGQGLRLIYYSQIVNDFQKGDIAEGYSVSREKKESFPLTVTSAQKNPTAFYLCASSIDGGYSYEQYFGPGTRLTVT.

The V and J genes are TRBV27 and TRBJ1-6, with 9 nucleotides matching TRBD1. Germline lookup yields CDR1 MNHEY and CDR2 SMNVEV (reference sequence). The CDR3 is 15 amino acids. V gave up 8 bases and J gave up 10 bases; unmatched junction bases: 12. The CDR3 DNA follows: TGTGCCAGCCGGTCTGGGACAGGGTCGAACTCACCCCTCCACTTT. It specifies CASRSGTGSNSPLHF.

In its sample, this clonotype was seen a few times. The chain combines TRBV15 with TRBJ1-4, with D possibly matching TRBD1 (5 bases). Germline lookup yields CDR1 LNHNV and CDR2 YYDKDF (reference sequence). CDR3 length: 16 residues. Between the trimmed V and J ends, which lost 0 bases and 5 bases, there was a span of 13 bases. CDR3: CATSREVGAENEKLFF. In nucleotides, the CDR3 is TGTGCCACCAGCAGAGAAGTAGGGGCGGAAAATGAAAAACTGTTTTTT.

This clonotype has more than one count but fewer than ten. This chain uses TRBV27 with TRBJ1-4; D gene unclear. Trimming left V 5 bases short and J 0 bases short, with 7 bases between. Germline assignment: CDR1 MNHEY and CDR2 SMNVEV (reference sequence). There are 14 residues in the CDR3. CDR3 protein: CASSVAATNEKLFF. The CDR3 bases are TGTGCCAGCAGTGTAGCCGCAACTAATGAAAAACTGTTTTTT.

This clonotype ranks as medium-sized. The chain combines TRBV29-1 with TRBJ1-2; D is uncertain. Germline-derived CDR1 and CDR2 are SQVTM and ANQGSEA. Trimming stripped 6 bases from V and 5 bases from J, with 10 bases between. The CDR3 runs 11 residues. This chain's CDR3 is CSVSSGYGYTF. As DNA, the CDR3 is TGCAGCGTATCATCGGGGTATGGCTACACCTTC.

In this sample, this clonotype turned up a few times. V gene TRBV5-6 combines with J gene TRBJ2-3; D may be TRBD2 (6 bases). The CDR3 runs 13 residues. Per germline, CDR1 SGHDT and CDR2 YYEEEE. V lost 0 bases and J lost 6, with 8 bases in between. CDR3 amino acids: CASSLERADTQYF. CDR3 nucleotides: TGTGCCAGCAGCTTGGAGCGGGCGGATACGCAGTATTTT. The variable domain in full, with the rest retrieved from reference TRBV5-6 and TRBJ2-3, is DAGVTQSPTHLIKTRGQQVTLRCSPKSGHDTVSWYQQALGQGPQFIFQYYEEEERQRGNFPDRFSGHQFPNYSSELNVNALLLGDSALYLCASSLERADTQYFGPGTRLTVL.

Judged by abundance, this clonotype is medium-sized. The chain has TRBV29-1 and TRBJ2-1, with D unresolved. This CDR3 has 12 amino acids. Trimming left V 5 bases short and J 7 bases short, with 12 bases between. The germline CDR1 and CDR2 sequences are SQVTM and ANQGSEA. The CDR3 protein is CSVSAVSNEQFF. CDR3 DNA sequence: TGCAGCGTTAGTGCAGTTAGTAATGAGCAGTTCTTC.